Listed below are T cell receptor beta chains from one sample, sequenced in a study of cytomegalovirus exposure and HLA in healthy donors. Libraries were prepared by immunoSEQ multiplex PCR; TCRdb keeps only in-frame clonotypes and omits some of them. The sample includes about 130,000 clones, around 86% seen only once; the top ten take roughly 2%. The material sequenced was PBMCs. Receptors were obtained from a woman between 18 and 29 years old in good health and CMV-seronegative. The CDR3 runs from the conserved cysteine through the conserved F or W. Each record gives: J gene, clone size, D gene, V gene, CDR3 DNA, CDR3 protein. A D gene is named only where the DNA matches it firmly. For some rows the clone size is stated as once, few or many, or as a class when expanded; others skip it.

TRBJ2-6,few,NA,TRBV10-3,TGTGCCATCACCGGGGTGGCGGCCAACGTCCTGACTTTC,CAITGVAANVLTF
TRBJ2-1,NA,TRBD2,TRBV5-4,TGTGCCAGCACCCCCGAGCGGGATAGGGTCAATGAGCAGTTCTTC,CASTPERDRVNEQFF
TRBJ1-2,NA,NA,TRBV6-1,TGTGCCAGCAGTGAAGGGGCAGGTTATTTGGGCTACACCTTC,CASSEGAGYLGYTF
TRBJ2-7,NA,NA,TRBV5-6,TGTGCCAGCAGTTCGGGGGACCACGAGCAGTACTTC,CASSSGDHEQYF
TRBJ1-2,NA,NA,TRBV6-1,TGTGCCAGCAGTGAGCCAGACAGATACGGTGGCTATGGCTACACCTTC,CASSEPDRYGGYGYTF
TRBJ2-2,NA,TRBD2,TRBV2,TGTGCCAGCAGTCTTGGACTAGCGGGAACCGGGGAGCTGTTTTTT,CASSLGLAGTGELFF
TRBJ2-3,NA,NA,TRBV7-6,TGTGCCAGCAGCTTAGTTGCCAGTAGCACAGATACGCAGTATTTT,CASSLVASSTDTQYF
TRBJ1-1,NA,TRBD1,TRBV7-8,TGTGCCAGCAGTTGGGGACAGCTAAACACTGAAGCTTTCTTT,CASSWGQLNTEAFF
TRBJ1-4,NA,TRBD1,TRBV7-9,TGTGCCAGCAGCTTCGGACAGGGTAGGGAAAAACTGTTTTTT,CASSFGQGREKLFF
TRBJ2-3,NA,TRBD2,TRBV10-3,TGTGCCACCTTGACTAGCGGGGCGTCTAGCACAGATACGCAGTATTTT,CATLTSGASSTDTQYF
TRBJ2-3,NA,TRBD2,TRBV5-4,TGTGCCAGCAGCCCTAGCGGTTCAGATACGCAGTATTTT,CASSPSGSDTQYF
TRBJ2-3,NA,TRBD2,TRBV28,TGTGCCAGCAGTTCAGGGACTAGCGGGGCTAGCACAGATACGCAGTATTTT,CASSSGTSGASTDTQYF
TRBJ2-7,NA,NA,TRBV28,TGTGCCAGCAGTGAGACCTACGAGCAGTACTTC,CASSETYEQYF
TRBJ1-2,NA,NA,TRBV19,TGTGCCAGTAGTATATGGCAGGGCTATGGCTACACCTTC,CASSIWQGYGYTF
TRBJ2-7,NA,TRBD1,TRBV12-5,TGTGCTAGTGGTTTGGTAGGGGGACAGGGGTACTACGAGCAGTACTTC,CASGLVGGQGYYEQYF
TRBJ2-4,NA,NA,TRBV19,TGTGCCAGTATTGGGGCAGGGGACATAGCCAAAAACATTCAGTACTTC,CASIGAGDIAKNIQYF
TRBJ2-7,NA,TRBD1,TRBV4-1,TGCGCCAGCAGCCATCCCCTCGGGGACAGGGGGAACGAGCAGTACTTC,CASSHPLGDRGNEQYF
TRBJ2-1,NA,TRBD2,TRBV7-3,TGTGCCAGCAGCTTAATGGGACTAGCGGTTCACAATGAGCAGTTCTTC,CASSLMGLAVHNEQFF
TRBJ2-7,NA,TRBD1,TRBV7-8,TGTGCCAGCAGCTTAGCCAGGGTTCCGGGACAGGGGGCTTACGAGCAGTACTTC,CASSLARVPGQGAYEQYF
TRBJ2-5,NA,TRBD2,TRBV15,TGTGCCACCGGACAAAGGACGACTAGCGGGAAGACCCAGTACTTC,CATGQRTTSGKTQYF
TRBJ2-3,NA,NA,TRBV25-1,TGTGCCAGCAGTGAATATTCCTTGACAGATACGCAGTATTTT,CASSEYSLTDTQYF
TRBJ1-2,NA,TRBD1,TRBV10-2,TGCGCCACCTGGGACAGGGGGGAATATGGCTACACCTTC,CATWDRGEYGYTF
TRBJ1-2,NA,NA,TRBV10-2,TGCGCCAGCAGTGACGAGGCCTATGGCTACACCTTC,CASSDEAYGYTF
TRBJ2-3,NA,TRBD2,TRBV5-6,TGTGCCAGCAGCCCCAGGACTAGCCTAGATACGCAGTATTTT,CASSPRTSLDTQYF
TRBJ1-4,NA,TRBD1,TRBV7-8,TGTGCCAGCAGCTTAGGGAGGGGGCGTGTTGAAAAACTGTTTTTT,CASSLGRGRVEKLFF
TRBJ2-2,once,TRBD2,TRBV10-1,TGCGCCAGCAGTGGACCTAGCGGGAGGCCCACCGGGGAGCTGTTTTTT,CASSGPSGRPTGELFF
TRBJ2-1,NA,NA,TRBV2,TGTGCCAGCAGTGGGCTAGAATACAATGAGCAGTTCTTC,CASSGLEYNEQFF
TRBJ1-2,NA,TRBD1,TRBV4-2,TGTGCCAGCAGCCAACAACCGGGACAGGGCTATGGCTACACCTTC,CASSQQPGQGYGYTF
TRBJ2-6,NA,NA,TRBV5-8,TGTGCCAGCAGCTTGGCTGGAGGGGCTGGGGCCAACGTCCTGACTTTC,CASSLAGGAGANVLTF
TRBJ2-7,few,TRBD1,TRBV28,TGTGCCAGCAGTTTGGGACAGGGCGAGCAGTACTTC,CASSLGQGEQYF
TRBJ1-1,NA,NA,TRBV19,TGTGCCAGTAGTATGAGGGGGTATAATGAAGCTTTCTTT,CASSMRGYNEAFF
TRBJ2-3,NA,TRBD1,TRBV30,TGTGCCTGTAACAGGGGAAACACAGATACGCAGTATTTT,CACNRGNTDTQYF
TRBJ2-3,NA,TRBD1,TRBV19,TGTGCCAGTTGGGACAGCGAAACAGATACGCAGTATTTT,CASWDSETDTQYF
TRBJ2-7,NA,TRBD2,TRBV7-8,TGTGCCAGCAGCTTAAGACTAGCAAAGGAGCAGTACTTC,CASSLRLAKEQYF
TRBJ1-5,few,NA,TRBV10-1,TGCGCCAGCAGTGATACAGGGAATCAGCCCCAGCATTTT,CASSDTGNQPQHF
TRBJ2-1,NA,TRBD2,TRBV5-1,TGCGCCAGCAGCTTAGCGGGAGTTCGGAATAATGAGCAGTTCTTC,CASSLAGVRNNEQFF
TRBJ1-1,NA,NA,TRBV5-4,TGTGCCAGCAGCTTGGTAGGGACTTTGAACACTGAAGCTTTCTTT,CASSLVGTLNTEAFF